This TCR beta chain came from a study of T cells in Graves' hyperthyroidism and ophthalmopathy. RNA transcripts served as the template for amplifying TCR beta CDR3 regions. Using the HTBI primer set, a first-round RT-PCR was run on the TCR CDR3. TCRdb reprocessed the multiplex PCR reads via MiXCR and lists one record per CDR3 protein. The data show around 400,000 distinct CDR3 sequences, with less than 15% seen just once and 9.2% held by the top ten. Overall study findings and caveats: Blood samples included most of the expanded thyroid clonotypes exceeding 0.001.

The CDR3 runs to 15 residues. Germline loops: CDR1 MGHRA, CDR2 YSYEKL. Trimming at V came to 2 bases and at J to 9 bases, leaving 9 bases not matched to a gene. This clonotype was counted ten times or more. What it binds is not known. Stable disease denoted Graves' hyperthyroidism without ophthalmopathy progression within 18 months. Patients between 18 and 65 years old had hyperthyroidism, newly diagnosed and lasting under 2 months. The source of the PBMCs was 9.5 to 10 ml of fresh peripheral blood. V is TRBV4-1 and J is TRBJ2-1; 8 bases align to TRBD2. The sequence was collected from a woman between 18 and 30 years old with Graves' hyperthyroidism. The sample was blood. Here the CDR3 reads CASSQISGIWGEQFF. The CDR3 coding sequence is TGCGCCAGCAGCCAAATTAGCGGGATATGGGGTGAGCAGTTCTTC.